The clone carrying this T cell receptor (beta chain) has ten or more counts. Its target is unknown. The sample originates from a study of blood T cells in healthy people across ages. Study observations and caveats: TCR beta diversity, measured per million T cells, fell in a roughly linear way with age. Naive CD4+ cell counts and diversity both ran higher in long-lived than in aged donors.

PCR was performed a second time for about 6 to 12 cycles using a sample-barcoded 5' primer and a J-beta primer mix. Each cDNA molecule was tagged by a template-switch adaptor with 12 random nucleotides. TCRdb fed the 5' RACE reads into MiXCR, producing one record per CDR3 protein. The sample carries 600,000 to 800,000 distinct CDR3 sequences, about 51% recorded once. This CDR3 has 11 residues. Germline CDR1 reads SGHTA; CDR2 reads FQGNSA. Trimming left V 0 bases short and J 10 bases short, with 7 bases between. Healthy Caucasians from Russia aged roughly 6 to 90 served as donors. The sample taken for sequencing was blood. The chain carries TRBV7-2 and TRBJ2-7; D gene uncertain. This clonotype was obtained from a woman aged 80 or over in good health. The CDR3 loop is CASSLALDQYF. As DNA, the CDR3 is TGTGCCAGCAGCTTAGCCCTAGACCAGTACTTC.